The clone carrying this T cell receptor (beta chain) is medium-sized within its sample. Its antigen is still unknown. No patient received treatment before thyroid surgery. Original methodology: What underpinned the distant-metastasis classifier for papillary thyroid cancer was the set of CDR3 differences across clinicopathological groups. TCRdb re-analyzed the PCR reads through MiXCR. The V and J calls come from TCRdb's annotation, not from the publication. The sample records about 5,000 clones, roughly 29% being singletons. These data come from a study of metastatic and nonmetastatic thyroid tumors. About the research overall: Comparative analysis of repertoires was undertaken across blood and tumor or nodule tissue obtained from malignant and benign thyroid patients. Study-wide findings and caveats: Malignant thyroid tumors reportedly exceeded benign nodules significantly in TCR beta diversity, with the difference appearing in blood and tumor.

The sequenced sample was adjacent normal tissue. The clonotype comes from a female donor with papillary thyroid cancer or a benign thyroid nodule (not recorded which). Some clones in this sample may be carry-over from other donors' samples.

The CDR3 DNA reads as TGTGCCGCTGGGCGGGGGGCAGAGACCCAGTACTTC. Translation gives CAAGRGAETQYF. The genes are TRBV7-9 and TRBJ2-5; 8 nucleotides agree with TRBD2. The junction had 6 bases not matched to a gene; V was cut back by 11 bases and J by 4 bases. The CDR3 is 12 residues long. Germline loops: CDR1 SEHNR, CDR2 FQNEAQ (reference sequence).